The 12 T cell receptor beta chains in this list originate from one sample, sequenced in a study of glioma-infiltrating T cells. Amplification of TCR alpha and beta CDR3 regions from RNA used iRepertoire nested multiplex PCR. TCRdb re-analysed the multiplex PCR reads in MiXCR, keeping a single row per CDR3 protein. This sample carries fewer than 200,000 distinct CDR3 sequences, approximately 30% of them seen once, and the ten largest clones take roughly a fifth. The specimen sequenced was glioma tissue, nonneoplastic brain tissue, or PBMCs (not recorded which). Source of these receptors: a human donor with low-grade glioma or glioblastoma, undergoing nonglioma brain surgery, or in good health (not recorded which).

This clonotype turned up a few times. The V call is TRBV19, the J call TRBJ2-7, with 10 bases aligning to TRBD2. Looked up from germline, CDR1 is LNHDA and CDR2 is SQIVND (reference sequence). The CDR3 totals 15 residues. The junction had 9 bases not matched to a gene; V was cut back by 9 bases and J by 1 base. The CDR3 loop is CARRTSGMRSYEQYF. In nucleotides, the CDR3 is TGTGCCAGGAGAACTAGCGGGATGAGATCCTACGAGCAGTACTTC.

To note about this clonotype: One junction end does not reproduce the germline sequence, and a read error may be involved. CDR3 sequence: CASSYSTRTGKAYEQYF. The CDR3 DNA reads TGTGCCAGCAGCTACTCTACAAGGACAGGAAAGGCCTACGAGCAGTACTTC. The gene calls are TRBV6-5 and TRBJ2-7, with 7 bases that match TRBD1. Per the germline V gene, CDR1 is MNHEY and CDR2 is SVGAGI. The CDR3 has 17 residues.

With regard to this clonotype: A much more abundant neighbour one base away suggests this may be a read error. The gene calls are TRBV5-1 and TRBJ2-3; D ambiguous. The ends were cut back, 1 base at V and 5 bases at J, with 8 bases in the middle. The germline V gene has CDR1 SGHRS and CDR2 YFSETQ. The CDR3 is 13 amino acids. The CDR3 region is CASSLLHIDTQYF. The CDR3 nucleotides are TGCGCCAGCAGCTTGTTGCACATAGATACGCAGTATTTT.

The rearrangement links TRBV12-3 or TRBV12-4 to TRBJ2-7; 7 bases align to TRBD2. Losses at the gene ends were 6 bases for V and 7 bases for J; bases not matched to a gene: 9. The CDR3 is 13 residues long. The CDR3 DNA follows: TGTGCCAGCAGACGGGACTACGCGGGGGAGCAGTACTTC. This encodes CASRRDYAGEQYF.

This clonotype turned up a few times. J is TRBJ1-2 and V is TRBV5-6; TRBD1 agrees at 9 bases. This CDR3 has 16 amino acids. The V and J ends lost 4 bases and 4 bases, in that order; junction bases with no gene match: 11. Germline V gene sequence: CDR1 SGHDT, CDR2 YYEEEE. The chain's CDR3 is CASSLAGDRVSYGYTF. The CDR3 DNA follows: TGTGCCAGCAGCCTTGCGGGGGACAGGGTATCCTATGGCTACACCTTC.

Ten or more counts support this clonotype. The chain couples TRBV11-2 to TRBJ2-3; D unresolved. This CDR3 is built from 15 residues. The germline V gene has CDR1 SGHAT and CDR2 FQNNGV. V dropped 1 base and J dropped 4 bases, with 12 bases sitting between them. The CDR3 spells CASSLGAVGSDTQYF. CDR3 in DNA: TGTGCCAGCAGCTTAGGGGCCGTCGGGTCAGATACGCAGTATTTT.

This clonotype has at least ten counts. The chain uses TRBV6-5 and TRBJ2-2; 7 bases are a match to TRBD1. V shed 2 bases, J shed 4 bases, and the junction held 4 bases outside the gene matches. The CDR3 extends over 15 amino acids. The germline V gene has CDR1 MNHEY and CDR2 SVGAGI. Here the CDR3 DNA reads TGTGCCAGCAGTTACAGGGGGCCTCTCACCGGGGAGCTGTTTTTT. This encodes CASSYRGPLTGELFF.

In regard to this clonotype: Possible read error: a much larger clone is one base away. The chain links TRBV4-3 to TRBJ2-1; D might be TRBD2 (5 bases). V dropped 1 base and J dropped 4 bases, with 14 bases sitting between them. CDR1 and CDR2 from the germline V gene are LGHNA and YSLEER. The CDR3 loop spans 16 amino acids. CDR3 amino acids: CASSQGAASQYNEQFF. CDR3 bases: TGCGCCAGCAGCCAAGGGGCGGCTAGCCAATACAATGAGCAGTTCTTC.

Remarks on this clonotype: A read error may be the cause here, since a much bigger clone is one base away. The CDR3 bases are TGCGCCAGCAGCCAAGAGCTAGCTAGCTCCTACAATGAGAAGTTCTTC. It codes for CASSQELASSYNEKFF. The chain recombines TRBV4-1 with TRBJ2-1, with D possibly TRBD2 on 5 matching bases. The germline V gene has CDR1 MGHRA and CDR2 YSYEKL. The CDR3 contains 16 residues.

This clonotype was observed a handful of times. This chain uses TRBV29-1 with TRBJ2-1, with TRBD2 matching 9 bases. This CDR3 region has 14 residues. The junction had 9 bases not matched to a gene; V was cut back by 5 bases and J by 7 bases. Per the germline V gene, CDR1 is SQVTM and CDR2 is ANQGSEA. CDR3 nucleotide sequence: TGCAGCGTTTCTGGGGCTAGCGGGGCTAATGAGCAGTTCTTC. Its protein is CSVSGASGANEQFF.

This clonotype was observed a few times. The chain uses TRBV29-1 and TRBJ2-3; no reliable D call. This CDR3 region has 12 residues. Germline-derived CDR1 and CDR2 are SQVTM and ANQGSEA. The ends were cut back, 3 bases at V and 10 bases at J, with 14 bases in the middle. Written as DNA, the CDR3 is TGCAGCGTTGATGTAGACTCGGTGGCGCAGTATTTT. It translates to CSVDVDSVAQYF.

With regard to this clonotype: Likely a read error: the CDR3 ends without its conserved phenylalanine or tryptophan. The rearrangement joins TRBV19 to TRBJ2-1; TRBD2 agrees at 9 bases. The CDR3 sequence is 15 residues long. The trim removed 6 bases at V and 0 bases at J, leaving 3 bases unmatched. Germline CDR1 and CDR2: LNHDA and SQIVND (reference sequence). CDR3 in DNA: TGTGCCAGTAGCAGGACTAGCGCCTCCTACAATGAGCAGTTCCTC. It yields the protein CASSRTSASYNEQFL.